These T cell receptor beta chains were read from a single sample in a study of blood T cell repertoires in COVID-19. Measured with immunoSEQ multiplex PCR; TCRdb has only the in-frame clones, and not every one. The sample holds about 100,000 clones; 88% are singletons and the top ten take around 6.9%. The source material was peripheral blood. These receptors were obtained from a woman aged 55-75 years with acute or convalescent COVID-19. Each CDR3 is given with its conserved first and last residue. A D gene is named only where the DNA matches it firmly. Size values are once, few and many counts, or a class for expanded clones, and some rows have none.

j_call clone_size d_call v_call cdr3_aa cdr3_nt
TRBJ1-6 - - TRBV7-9 CASSDTGPWAPLHF TGTGCCAGCAGCGATACAGGCCCCTGGGCACCCCTCCACTTT
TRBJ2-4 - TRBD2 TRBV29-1 CSVRGLAGGIQYF TGCAGCGTTCGAGGACTAGCTGGGGGCATTCAGTACTTC
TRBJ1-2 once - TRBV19 CASNGVNYGYTF TGTGCCAGTAATGGAGTTAACTATGGCTACACCTTC
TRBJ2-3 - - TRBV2 CASSESILPGGSTQYF TGTGCCAGCAGTGAAAGTATACTCCCAGGTGGTAGTACGCAGTATTTT
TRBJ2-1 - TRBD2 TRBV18 CASSPLTSGSSKEQFF TGTGCCAGCTCACCCCTAACTAGCGGGAGCTCTAAGGAGCAGTTCTTC
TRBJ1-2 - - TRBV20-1 CSARSSYGYTF TGCAGTGCTAGGTCCAGCTATGGCTACACCTTC
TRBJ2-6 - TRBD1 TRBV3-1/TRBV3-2 CASSQDPTGATAGANVLTF TGTGCCAGCAGCCAAGATCCCACAGGGGCGACCGCTGGGGCCAACGTCCTGACTTTC
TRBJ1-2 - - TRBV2 CASKQNPQDSYGYTF TGTGCCAGCAAACAAAACCCCCAGGACAGCTATGGCTACACCTTC
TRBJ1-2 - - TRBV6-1 CASSEQRADTF TGTGCCAGCAGTGAACAGAGGGCGGACACCTTC
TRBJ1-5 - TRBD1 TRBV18 CASSPRRSGGGQPQHF TGTGCCAGCTCACCAAGGAGGTCAGGGGGCGGTCAGCCCCAGCATTTT
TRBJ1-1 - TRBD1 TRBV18 CASSQSGQGEAFF TGTGCCAGCTCACAATCGGGACAGGGAGAAGCTTTCTTT
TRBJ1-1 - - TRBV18 CASSRQAQGTEAFF TGTGCCAGCTCAAGACAAGCCCAAGGTACTGAAGCTTTCTTT
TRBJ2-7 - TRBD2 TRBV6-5 CASSYSGREREQYF TGTGCCAGCAGTTATAGCGGGAGGGAACGGGAGCAGTACTTC
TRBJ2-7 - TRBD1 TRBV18 CASSLRPGTGGYEQYF TGTGCCAGCTCACTTAGGCCCGGAACAGGGGGCTACGAGCAGTACTTC
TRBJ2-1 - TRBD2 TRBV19 CASSPSSGRRVNEQFF TGTGCCAGTAGTCCGTCTAGCGGGAGACGGGTCAATGAGCAGTTCTTC
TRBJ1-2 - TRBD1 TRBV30 CAWSPDREYGYTF TGTGCCTGGAGCCCGGACAGGGAATATGGCTACACCTTC
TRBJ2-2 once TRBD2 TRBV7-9 CASSPPLGRANTGELFF TGTGCCAGCAGCCCCCCCCTAGGGAGGGCGAACACCGGGGAGCTGTTTTTT
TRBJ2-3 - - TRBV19 CASTQTGTPRGETQYF TGTGCCAGCACCCAAACCGGGACGCCCAGGGGTGAGACGCAGTATTTT